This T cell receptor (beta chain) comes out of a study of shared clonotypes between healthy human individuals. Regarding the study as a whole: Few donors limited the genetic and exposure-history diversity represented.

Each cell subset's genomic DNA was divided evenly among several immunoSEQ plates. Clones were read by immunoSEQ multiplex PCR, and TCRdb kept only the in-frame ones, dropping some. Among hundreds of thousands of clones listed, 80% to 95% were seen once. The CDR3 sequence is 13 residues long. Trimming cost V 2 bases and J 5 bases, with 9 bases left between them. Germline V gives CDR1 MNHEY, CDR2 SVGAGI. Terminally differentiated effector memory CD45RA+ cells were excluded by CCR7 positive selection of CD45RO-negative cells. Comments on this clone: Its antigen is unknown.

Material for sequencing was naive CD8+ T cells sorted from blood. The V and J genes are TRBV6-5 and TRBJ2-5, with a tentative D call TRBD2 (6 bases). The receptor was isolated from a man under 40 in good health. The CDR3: CASSYRGTETQYF. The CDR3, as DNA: TGTGCCAGCAGTTACCGGGGGACGGAGACCCAGTACTTC.